This T cell receptor beta chain derives from a study of T cell responses to AZD1222 COVID-19 vaccine (dated by TCRdb to the early 2020s). About the study as a whole: AZD1222 recipients whose second dose came at about 4 weeks and those whose second dose came at about 12 weeks were combined into one group, since spike-specific TCR depth and breadth did not differ between the two schedules. TCR sequencing was performed for roughly 240 trial participants, of whom about 200 were given two doses of AZD1222 and 26 were given two doses of MenACWY control vaccine. Trial participants were enrolled by age into subgroups of 18-55, 56-69 and 70-plus years, and roughly 150, 30 and 60 TCR-sequenced participants, respectively, were included in these subgroups. Overall results and qualifications from the work: Vaccine-associated CD4 TCRs spanned the whole spike protein, with dominant responses in regions 160-218 and 743-854. In the small 56-69-year group, the increase in depth fell short of significance, most likely because of low power. Most participants were white British and females outnumbered males, and the authors suggested that clonal diversity may have been underestimated. No day 14 peak-response samples were available, so repertoires were characterized only after the peak T cell response. Conclusions about previously exposed vaccinees are limited because only five or six AZD1222 recipients were SARS-CoV-2 seropositive at baseline. After two AZD1222 doses, both the breadth and the depth of spike-specific TCRs were significantly higher than at day 0 and than in MenACWY recipients. Epitopes outside the regions mutated in the B.1.351 and B.1.1.7 variants were reportedly recognized by nearly half of the unique spike-specific TCRs.

The sample's time point label, decoded: baseline before first vaccination. Vaccinee samples came from UK trials COV001 and COV002, including a single-blind randomized controlled phase 2/3 trial of AZD1222 (ChAdOx1 nCoV-19) in healthy adults. For TCRbeta chain sequencing, PBMC samples from trial participants were taken at day 0 and at day 28 after the second dose. Concerning this clone itself: Its cognate antigen has yet to be identified. Per-nucleotide qualities are absent, and no much larger clonotype sits a single base away.

The CDR3 regions of human TCRbeta chains were analyzed by immunosequencing. As for how the authors treated the data: TCRs in the repertoires were compared against a reference library of SARS-CoV-2-specific TCRs that had been generated with the MIRA antigen-specificity platform. Breadth was defined as the fraction of unique TCRs that were SARS-CoV-2-associated. Depth was defined as the fraction of total T cells that were SARS-CoV-2-associated. Using the MIRA data, every spike-specific TCR was mapped to the spike region that the TCR reacted to and assigned to either a CD4 or a CD8 class. Log10-transformed breadth and depth values were compared by one-way ANOVA with Sidak's multiple comparisons tests. TCRdb limited this immuneACCESS table to in-frame rearrangements with V and J called. A share of clones is missing; checked studies link under half to unresolved V genes, and the rest is unexplained. That table furnishes V, J and clone size, whereas the DNA furnished D and trimming. A total of around 99,000 clones appear in this sample, roughly 90% of them only once. Over 15% of the sample lies in the top ten.

There are 17 amino acids in the CDR3, from cysteine to phenylalanine inclusive. Just CDR3 DNA is preserved here, 51 bases in frame from base 1. The germline V and J ends show losses of 3 bases and 3 bases respectively, and no gene match explains 13 bases of the junction. CDR1 is given as SGDLS and CDR2 as YYNGEE, both from the germline V gene. This TCR came from an adult in good health. The chain is made from TRBV9 and TRBJ2-3, with TRBD1 matching 7 junction bases. The input for sequencing was peripheral blood, taken on day 0 of AZD1222 vaccination. The CDR3 protein: CASSAPRQGLKTDTQYF. In nucleotides, the sequence is TGTGCCAGCAGCGCCCCCCGACAGGGCCTAAAGACAGATACGCAGTATTTT.